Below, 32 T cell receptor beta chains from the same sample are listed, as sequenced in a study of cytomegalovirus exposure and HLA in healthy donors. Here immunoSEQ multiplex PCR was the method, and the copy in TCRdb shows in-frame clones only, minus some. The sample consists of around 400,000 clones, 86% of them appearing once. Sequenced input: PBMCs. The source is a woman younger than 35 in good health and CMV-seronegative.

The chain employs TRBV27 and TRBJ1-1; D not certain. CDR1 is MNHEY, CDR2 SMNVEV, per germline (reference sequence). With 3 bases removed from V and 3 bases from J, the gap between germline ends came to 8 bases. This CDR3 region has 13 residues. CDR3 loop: CASSLWRDTEAFF. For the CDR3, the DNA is TGTGCCAGCAGTTTGTGGCGGGACACTGAAGCTTTCTTT.

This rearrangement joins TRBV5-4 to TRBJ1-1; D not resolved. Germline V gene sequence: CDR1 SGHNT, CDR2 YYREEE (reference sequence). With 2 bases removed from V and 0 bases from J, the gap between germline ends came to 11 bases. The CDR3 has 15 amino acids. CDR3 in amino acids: CASSLRGGMNTEAFF. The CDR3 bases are TGTGCCAGCAGCTTACGAGGTGGCATGAACACTGAAGCTTTCTTT. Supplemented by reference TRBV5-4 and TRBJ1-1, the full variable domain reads ETGVTQSPTHLIKTRGQQVTLRCSSQSGHNTVSWYQQALGQGPQFIFQYYREEENGRGNFPPRFSGLQFPNYSSELNVNALELDDSALYLCASSLRGGMNTEAFFGQGTRLTVV.

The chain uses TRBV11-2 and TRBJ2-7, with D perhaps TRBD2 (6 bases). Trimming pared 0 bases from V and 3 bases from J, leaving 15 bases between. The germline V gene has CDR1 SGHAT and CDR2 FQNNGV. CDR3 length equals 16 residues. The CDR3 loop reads CASSLDGRGARYEQYF. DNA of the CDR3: TGTGCCAGCAGCTTAGACGGGCGGGGCGCCCGCTACGAGCAGTACTTC.

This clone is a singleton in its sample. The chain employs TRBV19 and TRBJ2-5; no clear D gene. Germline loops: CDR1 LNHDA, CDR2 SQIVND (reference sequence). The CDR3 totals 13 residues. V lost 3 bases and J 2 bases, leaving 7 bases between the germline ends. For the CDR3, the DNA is TGTGCCAGTAGTATGGTAACTCAAGAGACCCAGTACTTC. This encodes CASSMVTQETQYF.

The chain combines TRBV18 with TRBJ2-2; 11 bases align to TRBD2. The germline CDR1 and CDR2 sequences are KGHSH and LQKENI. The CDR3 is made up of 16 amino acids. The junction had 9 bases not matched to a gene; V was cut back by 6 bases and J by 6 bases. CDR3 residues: CASSPTSGGISGELFF. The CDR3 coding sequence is TGTGCCAGCTCCCCCACTAGCGGGGGTATCTCCGGGGAGCTGTTTTTT.

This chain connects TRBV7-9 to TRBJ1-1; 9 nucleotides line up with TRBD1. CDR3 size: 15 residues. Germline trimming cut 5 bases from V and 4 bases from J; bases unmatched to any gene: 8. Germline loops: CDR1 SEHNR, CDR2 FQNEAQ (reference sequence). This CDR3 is CASSAGQGGSTEAFF. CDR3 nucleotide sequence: TGTGCCAGCAGCGCGGGACAGGGAGGGTCCACTGAAGCTTTCTTT.

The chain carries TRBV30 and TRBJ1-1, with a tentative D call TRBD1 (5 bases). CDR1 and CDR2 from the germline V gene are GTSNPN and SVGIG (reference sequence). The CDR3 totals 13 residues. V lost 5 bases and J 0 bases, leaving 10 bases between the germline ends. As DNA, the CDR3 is TGTGCCTGGGACAGATATATGAACACTGAAGCTTTCTTT. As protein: CAWDRYMNTEAFF.

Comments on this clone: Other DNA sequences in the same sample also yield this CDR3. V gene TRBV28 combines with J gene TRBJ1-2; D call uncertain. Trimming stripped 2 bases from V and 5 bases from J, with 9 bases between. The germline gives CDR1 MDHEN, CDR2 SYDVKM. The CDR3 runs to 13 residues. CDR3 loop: CASSLRQDYGYTF. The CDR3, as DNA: TGTGCCAGCAGTTTACGGCAGGATTATGGCTACACCTTC.

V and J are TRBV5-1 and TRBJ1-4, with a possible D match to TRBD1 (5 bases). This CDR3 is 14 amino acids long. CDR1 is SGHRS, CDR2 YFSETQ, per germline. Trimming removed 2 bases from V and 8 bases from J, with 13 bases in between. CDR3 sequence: CASSFVGRGEKLFF. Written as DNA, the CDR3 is TGCGCCAGCAGCTTTGTGGGAAGGGGCGAAAAACTGTTTTTT.

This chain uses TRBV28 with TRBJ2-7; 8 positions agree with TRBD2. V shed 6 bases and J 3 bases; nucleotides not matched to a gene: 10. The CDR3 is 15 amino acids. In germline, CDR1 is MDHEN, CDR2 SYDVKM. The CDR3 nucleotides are TGTGCCAGCAGCACACCCGGCGGGGGGAGCTACGAGCAGTACTTC. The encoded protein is CASSTPGGGSYEQYF.

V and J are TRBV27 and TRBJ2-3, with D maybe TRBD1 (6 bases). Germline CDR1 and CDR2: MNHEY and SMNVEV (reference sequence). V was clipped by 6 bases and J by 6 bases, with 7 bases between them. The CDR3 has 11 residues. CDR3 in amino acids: CASSDRDTQYF. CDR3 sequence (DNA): TGTGCCAGCAGCGACAGGGATACGCAGTATTTT.

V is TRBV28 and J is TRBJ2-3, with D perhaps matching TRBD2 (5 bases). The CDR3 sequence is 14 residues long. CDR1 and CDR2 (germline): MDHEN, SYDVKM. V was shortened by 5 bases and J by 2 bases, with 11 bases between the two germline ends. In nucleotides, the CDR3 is TGTGCCAGCAGTCTGACTACGCTCACAGATACGCAGTATTTT. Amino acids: CASSLTTLTDTQYF.

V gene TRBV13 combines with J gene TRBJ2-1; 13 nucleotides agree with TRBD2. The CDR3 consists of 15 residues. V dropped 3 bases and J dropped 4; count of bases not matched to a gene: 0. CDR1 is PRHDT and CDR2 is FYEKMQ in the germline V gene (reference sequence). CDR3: CASSLGLAGYNEQFF. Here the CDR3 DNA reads TGTGCCAGCAGCTTGGGACTAGCGGGATACAATGAGCAGTTCTTC.

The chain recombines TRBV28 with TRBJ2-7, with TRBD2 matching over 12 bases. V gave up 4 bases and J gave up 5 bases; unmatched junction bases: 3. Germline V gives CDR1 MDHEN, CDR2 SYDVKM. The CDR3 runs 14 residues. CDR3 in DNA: TGTGCCAGCAGTTCGACTAGCGGGAGAAACGAGCAGTACTTC. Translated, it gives CASSSTSGRNEQYF. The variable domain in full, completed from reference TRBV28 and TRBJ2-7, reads DVKVTQSSRYLVKRTGEKVFLECVQDMDHENMFWYRQDPGLGLRLIYFSYDVKMKEKGDIPEGYSVSREKKERFSLILESASTNQTSMYLCASSSTSGRNEQYFGPGTRLTVT.

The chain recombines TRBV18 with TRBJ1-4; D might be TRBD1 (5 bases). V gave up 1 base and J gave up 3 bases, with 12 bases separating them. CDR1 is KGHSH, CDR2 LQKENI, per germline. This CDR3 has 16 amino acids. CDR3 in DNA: TGTGCCAGCTCACCACGACAGTGGGGGGCTAATGAAAAACTGTTTTTT. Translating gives CASSPRQWGANEKLFF.

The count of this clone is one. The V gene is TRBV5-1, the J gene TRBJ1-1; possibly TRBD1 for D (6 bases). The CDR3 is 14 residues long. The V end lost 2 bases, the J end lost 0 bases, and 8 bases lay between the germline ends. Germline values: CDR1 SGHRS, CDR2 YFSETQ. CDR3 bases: TGCGCCAGCAGCTTCACAGGGCTGAACACTGAAGCTTTCTTT. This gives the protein CASSFTGLNTEAFF. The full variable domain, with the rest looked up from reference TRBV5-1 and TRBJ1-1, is KAGVTQTPRYLIKTRGQQVTLSCSPISGHRSVSWYQQTPGQGLQFLFEYFSETQRNKGNFPGRFSGRQFSNSRSEMNVSTLELGDSALYLCASSFTGLNTEAFFGQGTRLTVV.

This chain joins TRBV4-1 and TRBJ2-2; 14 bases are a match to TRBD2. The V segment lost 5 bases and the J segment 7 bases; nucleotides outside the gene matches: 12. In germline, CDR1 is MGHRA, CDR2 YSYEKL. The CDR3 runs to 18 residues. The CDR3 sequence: CASSSQTSGRALGGELFF. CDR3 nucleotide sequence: TGCGCCAGCAGCTCTCAGACTAGCGGGAGGGCCCTGGGCGGGGAGCTGTTTTTT.

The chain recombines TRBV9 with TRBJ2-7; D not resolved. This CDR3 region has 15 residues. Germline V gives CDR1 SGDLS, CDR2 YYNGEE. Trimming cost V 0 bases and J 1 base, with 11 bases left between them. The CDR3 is CASSVGWAGSYEQYF. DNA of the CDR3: TGTGCCAGCAGCGTAGGATGGGCAGGATCCTACGAGCAGTACTTC.

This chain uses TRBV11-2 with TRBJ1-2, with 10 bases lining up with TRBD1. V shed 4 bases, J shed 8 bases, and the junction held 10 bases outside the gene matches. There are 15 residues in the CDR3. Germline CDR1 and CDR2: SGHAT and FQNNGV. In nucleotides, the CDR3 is TGTGCCAGCAGCTCTACGAGACAGGGGGCACTAGGCTACACCTTC. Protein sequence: CASSSTRQGALGYTF.

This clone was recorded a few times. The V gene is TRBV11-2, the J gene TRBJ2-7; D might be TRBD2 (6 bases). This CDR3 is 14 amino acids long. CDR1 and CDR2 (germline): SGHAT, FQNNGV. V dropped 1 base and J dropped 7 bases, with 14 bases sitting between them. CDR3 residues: CASSLAGTPKEQYF. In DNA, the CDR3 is TGTGCCAGCAGCTTAGCTGGGACTCCAAAGGAGCAGTACTTC.

CDR3 region: CASSPDSSGNTIYF. The CDR3 DNA reads TGTGCCAGCTCCCCGGACAGCTCTGGAAACACCATATATTTT. The chain joins TRBV18 to TRBJ1-3, with D tentatively TRBD1 (6 bases). Looked up from germline, CDR1 is KGHSH and CDR2 is LQKENI. V shed 6 bases and J shed 0 bases, with 9 bases lying between them. This CDR3 has 14 amino acids.

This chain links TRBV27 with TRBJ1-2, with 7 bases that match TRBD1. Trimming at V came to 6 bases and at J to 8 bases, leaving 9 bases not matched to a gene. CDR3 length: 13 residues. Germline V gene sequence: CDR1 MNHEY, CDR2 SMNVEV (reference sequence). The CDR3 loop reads CASSPPGTVGYTF. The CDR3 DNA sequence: TGTGCCAGCAGCCCCCCAGGGACAGTGGGCTACACCTTC.

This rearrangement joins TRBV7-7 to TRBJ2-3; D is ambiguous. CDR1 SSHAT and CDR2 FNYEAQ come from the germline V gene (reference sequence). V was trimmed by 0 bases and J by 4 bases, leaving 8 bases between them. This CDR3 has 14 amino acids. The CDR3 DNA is TGTGCCAGCAGCTTAGCTTCCCCCTCAGATACGCAGTATTTT. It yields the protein CASSLASPSDTQYF.

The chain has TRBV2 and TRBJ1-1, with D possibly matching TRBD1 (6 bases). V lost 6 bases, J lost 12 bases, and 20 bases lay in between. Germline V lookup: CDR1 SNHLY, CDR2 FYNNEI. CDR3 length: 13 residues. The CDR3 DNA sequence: TGTGCCAGCAGCTCGTCCTGGCAGGGGTGGCCTTTCTTT. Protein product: CASSSSWQGWPFF. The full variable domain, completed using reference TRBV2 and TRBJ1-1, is EPEVTQTPSHQVTQMGQEVILRCVPISNHLYFYWYRQILGQKVEFLVSFYNNEISEKSEIFDDQFSVERPDGSNFTLKIRSTKLEDSAMYFCASSSSWQGWPFFGQGTRLTVV.

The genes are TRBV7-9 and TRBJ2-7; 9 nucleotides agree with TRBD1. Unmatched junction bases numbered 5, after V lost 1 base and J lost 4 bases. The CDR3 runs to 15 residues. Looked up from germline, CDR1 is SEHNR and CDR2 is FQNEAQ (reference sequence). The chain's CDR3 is CASSLDGTGWYEQYF. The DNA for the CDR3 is TGTGCCAGCAGCTTAGATGGGACAGGGTGGTACGAGCAGTACTTC.

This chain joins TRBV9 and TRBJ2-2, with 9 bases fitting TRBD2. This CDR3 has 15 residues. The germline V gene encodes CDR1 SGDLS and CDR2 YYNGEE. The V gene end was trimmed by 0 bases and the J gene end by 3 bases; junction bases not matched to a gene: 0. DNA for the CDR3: TGTGCCAGCAGCGTAGTAGCGGGGGACACCGGGGAGCTGTTTTTT. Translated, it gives CASSVVAGDTGELFF.

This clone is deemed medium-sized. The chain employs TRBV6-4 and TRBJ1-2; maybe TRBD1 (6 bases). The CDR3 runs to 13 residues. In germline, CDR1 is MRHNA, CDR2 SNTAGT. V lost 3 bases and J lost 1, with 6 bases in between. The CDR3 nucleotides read TGTGCCAGCAGTGAGGACAGTAACTATGGCTACACCTTC. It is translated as CASSEDSNYGYTF.

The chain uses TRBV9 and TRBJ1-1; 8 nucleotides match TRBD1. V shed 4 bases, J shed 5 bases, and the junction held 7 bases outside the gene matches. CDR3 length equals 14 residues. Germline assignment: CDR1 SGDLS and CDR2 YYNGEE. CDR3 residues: CASSTQGVGTEAFF. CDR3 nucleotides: TGTGCCAGCAGCACACAGGGGGTAGGGACTGAAGCTTTCTTT.

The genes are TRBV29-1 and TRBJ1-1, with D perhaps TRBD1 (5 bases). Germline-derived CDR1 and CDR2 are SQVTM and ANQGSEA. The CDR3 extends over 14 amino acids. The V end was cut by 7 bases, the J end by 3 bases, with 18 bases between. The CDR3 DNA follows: TGCAGCGCAGCAGGGACTTGGGAGGACACTGAAGCTTTCTTT. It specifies CSAAGTWEDTEAFF.

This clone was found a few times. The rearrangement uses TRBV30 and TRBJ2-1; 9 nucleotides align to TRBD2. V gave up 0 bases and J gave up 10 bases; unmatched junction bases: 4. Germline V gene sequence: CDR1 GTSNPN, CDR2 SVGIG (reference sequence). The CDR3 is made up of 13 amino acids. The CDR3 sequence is CAWSVALAGEQFF. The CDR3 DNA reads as TGTGCCTGGAGTGTAGCGCTAGCGGGGGAGCAGTTCTTC.

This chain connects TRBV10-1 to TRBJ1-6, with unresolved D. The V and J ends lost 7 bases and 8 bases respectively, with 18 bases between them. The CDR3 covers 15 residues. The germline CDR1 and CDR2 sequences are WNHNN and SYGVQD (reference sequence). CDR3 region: CASMILMERYSPLHF. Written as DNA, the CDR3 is TGCGCCAGCATGATTTTGATGGAGAGATATTCACCCCTCCACTTT.

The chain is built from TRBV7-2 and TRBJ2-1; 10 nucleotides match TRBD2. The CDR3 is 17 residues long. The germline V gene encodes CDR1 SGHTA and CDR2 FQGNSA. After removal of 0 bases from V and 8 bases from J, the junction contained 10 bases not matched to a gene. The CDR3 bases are TGTGCCAGCAGCTTAGCCCGAAGCGGGAGGGCCGCCTATGAGCAGTTCTTC. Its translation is CASSLARSGRAAYEQFF.